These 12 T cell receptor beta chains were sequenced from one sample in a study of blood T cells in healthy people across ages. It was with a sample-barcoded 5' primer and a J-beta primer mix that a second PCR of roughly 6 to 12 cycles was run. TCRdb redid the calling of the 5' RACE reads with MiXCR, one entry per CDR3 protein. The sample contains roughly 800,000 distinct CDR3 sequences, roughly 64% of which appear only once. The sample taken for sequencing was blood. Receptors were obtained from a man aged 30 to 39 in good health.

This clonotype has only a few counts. For the CDR3, the DNA is TGCAGTGCTAGGTCGGGGACAGGGGTTTACGAGCAGTACTTC. This encodes CSARSGTGVYEQYF. The V and J genes are TRBV20-1 and TRBJ2-7, with 10 bases that match TRBD1. Per the germline V gene, CDR1 is DFQATT and CDR2 is SNEGSKA (reference sequence). The CDR3 is made up of 14 amino acids. The V gene end was trimmed by 3 bases and the J gene end by 4 bases; junction bases not matched to a gene: 6.

The CDR3 DNA reads as TGTGCCAGCAGTGAATCAGGGGGCAGAAACACCATATATTTT. It codes for CASSESGGRNTIYF. The chain couples TRBV25-1 to TRBJ1-3; 8 positions agree with TRBD1. V was pared by 1 base and J by 5 bases, with 1 base of the junction left unmatched. The CDR3 contains 14 residues. Germline CDR1 is MGHDK and CDR2 is SYGVNS.

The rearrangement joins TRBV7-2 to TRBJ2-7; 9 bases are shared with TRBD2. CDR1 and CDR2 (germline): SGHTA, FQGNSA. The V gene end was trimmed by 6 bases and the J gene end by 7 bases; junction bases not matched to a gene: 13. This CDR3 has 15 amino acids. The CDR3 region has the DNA TGTGCCAGCAGTAACGGGCTAGCGGGATACAATGAGCAGTACTTC. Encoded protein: CASSNGLAGYNEQYF.

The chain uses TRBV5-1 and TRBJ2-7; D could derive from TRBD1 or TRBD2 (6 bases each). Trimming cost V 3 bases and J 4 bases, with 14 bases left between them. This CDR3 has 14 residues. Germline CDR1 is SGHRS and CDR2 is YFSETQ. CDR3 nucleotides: TGCGCCAGCAGCTCACAGGGAGGCCAATACGAGCAGTACTTC. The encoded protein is CASSSQGGQYEQYF.

Here the CDR3 reads CASRREQRGPYEQYF. The CDR3 coding sequence is TGTGCCAGCAGACGCGAGCAGCGGGGTCCCTACGAGCAGTACTTC. The rearrangement joins TRBV6-5 to TRBJ2-7; TRBD2 matches at 7 bases. Germline CDR1 reads MNHEY; CDR2 reads SVGAGI. CDR3 length: 15 residues. V was clipped by 6 bases and J by 2 bases; unmatched bases: 10.

The CDR3 sequence: CATSDYIGVQFF. DNA of the CDR3: TGTGCCACCAGTGACTACATAGGGGTGCAGTTCTTC. The chain links TRBV24-1 to TRBJ2-1; a weak D match, TRBD1 (5 bases). The length of the CDR3 is 12 residues. Between the trimmed V and J ends, which lost 4 bases and 12 bases, there was a span of 12 bases. From germline, CDR1 is KGHDR and CDR2 SFDVKD.

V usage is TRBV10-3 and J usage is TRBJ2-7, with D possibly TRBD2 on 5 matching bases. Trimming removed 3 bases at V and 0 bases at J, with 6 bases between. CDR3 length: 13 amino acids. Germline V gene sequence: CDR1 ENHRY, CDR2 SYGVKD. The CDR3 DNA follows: TGTGCCATCAGTGATGACTACTCCTACGAGCAGTACTTC. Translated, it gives CAISDDYSYEQYF.

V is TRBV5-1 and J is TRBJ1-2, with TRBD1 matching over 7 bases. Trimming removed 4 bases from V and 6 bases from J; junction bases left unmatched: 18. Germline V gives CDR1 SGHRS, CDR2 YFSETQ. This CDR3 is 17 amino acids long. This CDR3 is CASSPSFFPGQTDGYTF. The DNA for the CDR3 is TGCGCCAGCAGCCCATCATTCTTCCCGGGACAGACGGATGGCTACACCTTC.

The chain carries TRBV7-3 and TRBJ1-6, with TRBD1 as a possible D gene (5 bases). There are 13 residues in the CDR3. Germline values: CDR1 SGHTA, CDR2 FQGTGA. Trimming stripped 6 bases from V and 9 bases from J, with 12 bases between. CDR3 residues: CASRQDQGSPLHF. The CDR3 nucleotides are TGTGCCAGCAGACAGGATCAGGGTTCACCCCTCCACTTT.

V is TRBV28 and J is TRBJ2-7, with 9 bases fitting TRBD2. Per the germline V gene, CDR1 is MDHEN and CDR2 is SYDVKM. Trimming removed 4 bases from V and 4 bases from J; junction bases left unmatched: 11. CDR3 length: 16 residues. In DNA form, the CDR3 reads TGTGCCAGCAGTTGGGACCTGACTAGCGGAAGGTACGAGCAGTACTTC. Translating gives CASSWDLTSGRYEQYF.

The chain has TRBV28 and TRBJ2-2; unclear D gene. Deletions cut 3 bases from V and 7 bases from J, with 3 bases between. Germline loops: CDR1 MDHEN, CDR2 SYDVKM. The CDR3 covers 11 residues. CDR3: CASSFIGELFF. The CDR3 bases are TGTGCCAGCAGTTTTATCGGGGAGCTGTTTTTT.

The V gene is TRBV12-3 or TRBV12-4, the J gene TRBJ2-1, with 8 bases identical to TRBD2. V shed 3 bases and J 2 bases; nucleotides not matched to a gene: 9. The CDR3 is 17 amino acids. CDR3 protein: CASSFGSGRRAYNEQFF. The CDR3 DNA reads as TGTGCCAGCAGTTTTGGAAGCGGGAGACGGGCCTACAATGAGCAGTTCTTC.